The next 29 T cell receptor beta chains were all read from a single sample in a study of T cells after yellow fever vaccination. TCRdb ran MiXCR on the 5' RACE reads and lists one entry per CDR3 protein. The table lists 300,000 or so distinct CDR3 sequences, approximately 13% of them singletons. The sample was CD4+ T cells sorted from PBMCs, taken 45 days after the yellow fever booster vaccination. Receptor source: a man younger than 45 who received the YFV17D yellow fever vaccine.

The V and J genes are TRBV5-1 and TRBJ2-1; the match to TRBD2 covers 8 bases. The V gene end was trimmed by 4 bases and the J gene end by 7 bases; junction bases not matched to a gene: 10. Germline CDR1 reads SGHRS; CDR2 reads YFSETQ. This CDR3 is built from 15 residues. In nucleotides, the CDR3 is TGCGCCAGCAGCACCTCGACGGGAGGGCCTAATGAGCAGTTCTTC. Translated, it gives CASSTSTGGPNEQFF.

The J gene is TRBJ1-4, the V gene TRBV5-1; 7 bases are a match to TRBD1. The trim removed 5 bases at V and 8 bases at J, leaving 6 bases unmatched. In germline, CDR1 is SGHRS, CDR2 YFSETQ. The CDR3 is 13 amino acids. The CDR3: CASRQGTDEKLFF. CDR3 bases: TGCGCCAGCAGACAAGGGACAGACGAAAAACTGTTTTTT.

This clonotype appeared a few times. V gene TRBV4-2 combines with J gene TRBJ2-5; 9 bases match TRBD2. The CDR3 loop spans 17 amino acids. V was clipped by 2 bases and J by 5 bases; unmatched bases: 12. Germline V gene data show CDR1 as LGHNA and CDR2 as YNFKEQ. CDR3 residues: CASSQRTTSGGGETQYF. CDR3 sequence (DNA): TGTGCCAGCAGCCAAAGAACGACTAGCGGAGGGGGGGAGACCCAGTACTTC.

V and J are TRBV18 and TRBJ2-3; D possibly corresponds to TRBD2 (5 bases). Per germline, CDR1 KGHSH and CDR2 LQKENI. This CDR3 has 13 residues. V lost 10 bases to trimming and J lost 1 base, with 12 bases between them. The CDR3 loop reads CATTFGGTDTQYF. In nucleotides, the CDR3 is TGTGCCACCACCTTCGGGGGCACAGATACGCAGTATTTT.

V is TRBV20-1 and J is TRBJ1-2, with no clear D. The V end lost 6 bases, the J end lost 6 bases, and 11 bases lay between the germline ends. Germline V gives CDR1 DFQATT, CDR2 SNEGSKA (reference sequence). This CDR3 is built from 11 residues. CDR3 in amino acids: CSARWRDGYTF. Written as DNA, the CDR3 is TGCAGTGCAAGATGGAGGGATGGCTACACCTTC.

This clonotype was detected only a few times. This chain joins TRBV18 and TRBJ2-1; D remains ambiguous. Trimming took 6 bases from V and 6 from J, leaving 12 bases between them. The CDR3 extends over 13 amino acids. Per germline, CDR1 KGHSH and CDR2 LQKENI. CDR3 residues: CASSGRLGNEQFF. CDR3 DNA sequence: TGTGCCAGCTCCGGCCGCCTTGGCAATGAGCAGTTCTTC.

This clonotype was found a few times. The V and J genes are TRBV9 and TRBJ2-1, with D perhaps matching TRBD2 (6 bases). Between the trimmed V and J ends, which lost 0 bases and 7 bases, there was a span of 20 bases. The germline CDR1 and CDR2 sequences are SGDLS and YYNGEE. The CDR3 loop spans 17 amino acids. The CDR3 here is CASSVGGGGFRENEQFF. CDR3 nucleotide sequence: TGTGCCAGCAGCGTAGGAGGAGGAGGGTTCCGGGAGAATGAGCAGTTCTTC.

V and J are TRBV15 and TRBJ2-5, with D perhaps matching TRBD2 (5 bases). Germline lookup yields CDR1 LNHNV and CDR2 YYDKDF (reference sequence). The CDR3 loop spans 15 amino acids. V was trimmed by 3 bases and J by 0 bases, leaving 11 bases between them. As DNA, the CDR3 is TGTGCCACCAGCAGCGGGAAGACCTACCAAGAGACCCAGTACTTC. It translates to CATSSGKTYQETQYF.

This clonotype was detected only a few times. The V and J genes are TRBV7-8 and TRBJ2-7; 7 bases line up with TRBD1. Trimming took 2 bases from V and 2 from J; bases not matched to a gene: 15. The CDR3 loop spans 18 amino acids. CDR1 and CDR2 from the germline V gene are SGHVS and FQNEAQ. The CDR3 DNA is TGTGCCAGCAGCTTAATCGGCGGCCGGGGACAGACTACCTACGAGCAGTACTTC. Its translation: CASSLIGGRGQTTYEQYF.

This clonotype was recorded a few times. The chain combines TRBV12-3 or TRBV12-4 with TRBJ2-1; 7 bases match TRBD2. J was trimmed by 6 bases and V by 6 bases; bases with no gene match: 11. CDR3 length: 15 amino acids. CDR3 sequence (DNA): TGTGCCAGCAGCCCCATGGGAGGGAGCGGCAATGAGCAGTTCTTC. Translating gives CASSPMGGSGNEQFF.

The rearrangement uses TRBV3-1 and TRBJ2-1, with 12 bases aligning to TRBD2. CDR3 length: 16 residues. Germline V gene data show CDR1 as LGHDT and CDR2 as YNNKEL (reference sequence). The ends lost 4 bases at V and 5 bases at J; junction bases unmatched: 6. The chain's CDR3 is CASSPRTSGTHNEQFF. The CDR3 bases are TGTGCCAGCAGCCCCCGGACTAGCGGGACTCACAATGAGCAGTTCTTC.

A few counts support this clonotype. The genes are TRBV6-1 and TRBJ2-7; tentatively, D is TRBD1 or TRBD2 (6 bases each). V lost 8 bases, J lost 5 bases, and 22 bases lay in between. The CDR3 is 15 residues long. CDR1 is MNHNS, CDR2 SASEGT, per germline. CDR3 nucleotide sequence: TGTGCCAGCTGCTGGTCGCGAGAGGGGGGCCACGAGCAGTACTTC. It encodes CASCWSREGGHEQYF.

This clonotype has just a few counts. CDR3 protein: CASSRHDTDTQYF. The CDR3 DNA reads as TGTGCCAGCAGTAGACACGACACAGATACGCAGTATTTT. The rearrangement links TRBV6-1 to TRBJ2-3; D is ambiguous. There are 13 residues in the CDR3. The germline V gene has CDR1 MNHNS and CDR2 SASEGT. Trimming left V 5 bases short and J 2 bases short, with 8 bases between.

This clonotype has a handful of counts. The rearrangement uses TRBV10-3 and TRBJ1-1; 7 nucleotides agree with TRBD1. The CDR3 extends over 14 amino acids. Germline CDR1 ENHRY, CDR2 SYGVKD. V was pared by 7 bases and J by 1 base, with 6 bases of the junction left unmatched. CDR3 sequence (DNA): TGTGCCATCAAAAGGGGGCCCGGGAACACTGAAGCTTTCTTT. Its translation is CAIKRGPGNTEAFF.

The J gene is TRBJ2-2, the V gene TRBV2; a weak D match, TRBD2 (6 bases). CDR3 length equals 15 residues. V was clipped by 6 bases and J by 2 bases, with 13 bases between them. Germline V gives CDR1 SNHLY, CDR2 FYNNEI. CDR3 loop: CASRRMTSNTGELFF. CDR3 in DNA: TGTGCCAGCAGACGCATGACTAGTAACACCGGGGAGCTGTTTTTT.

The rearrangement joins TRBV12-3 or TRBV12-4 to TRBJ1-2; D perhaps matches TRBD1 (6 bases). V was cut by 7 bases and J by 7 bases, with 13 bases left in between. This CDR3 has 12 amino acids. Written as DNA, the CDR3 is TGTGCCAGCACCGCCACAGGGTTTGGCTACACCTTC. It translates to CASTATGFGYTF.

In this sample, this clonotype turned up a few times. The CDR3: CATRDRGLNYGYTF. In DNA form, the CDR3 reads TGTGCCACAAGGGACAGGGGGCTTAACTATGGCTACACCTTC. The rearrangement joins TRBV15 to TRBJ1-2, with 12 positions matching TRBD1. The CDR3 has 14 residues. CDR1 is LNHNV, CDR2 YYDKDF, per germline (reference sequence). V lost 9 bases, J lost 1 base, and 3 bases stayed unmatched.

This clonotype appeared many times. The chain carries TRBV7-6 and TRBJ2-1, with D perhaps TRBD1 (6 bases). There are 12 residues in the CDR3. The germline V and J ends were trimmed by 8 bases and 5 bases, with 10 bases remaining between them. From germline, CDR1 is SGHVS and CDR2 FNYEAQ. CDR3 nucleotides: TGTGCCAGCGGAAAGGGGGACAATGAGCAGTTCTTC. Protein product: CASGKGDNEQFF. Full variable domain (remainder filled in from reference TRBV7-6 and TRBJ2-1): GAGVSQSPRYKVTKRGQDVALRCDPISGHVSLYWYRQALGQGPEFLTYFNYEAQQDKSGLPNDRFSAERPEGSISTLTIQRTEQRDSAMYRCASGKGDNEQFFGPGTRLTVL.

Only a few counts were recorded for this clonotype. The chain joins TRBV2 to TRBJ2-3; possibly TRBD1 or TRBD2 for D (5 bases each). Germline V lookup: CDR1 SNHLY, CDR2 FYNNEI. V was pared by 4 bases and J by 2 bases, with 13 bases between. CDR3 size: 15 residues. The CDR3 loop is CASSGGSRTTDTQYF. CDR3 coding DNA: TGTGCCAGCAGTGGGGGGTCGCGTACCACAGATACGCAGTATTTT.

This clonotype has just a few counts. The chain employs TRBV30 and TRBJ2-1; 7 bases map to TRBD1. With V trimmed by 4 bases and J by 7 bases, 7 bases remained unmatched. CDR1 GTSNPN and CDR2 SVGIG come from the germline V gene (reference sequence). The CDR3 sequence is 13 residues long. The CDR3 DNA reads TGTGCCTGGACGACAGGGATCGGGAATGAGCAGTTCTTC. Translation: CAWTTGIGNEQFF. The full variable domain, rest sourced from reference TRBV30 and TRBJ2-1, is SQTIHQWPATLVQPVGSPLSLECTVEGTSNPNLYWYRQAAGRGLQLLFYSVGIGQISSEVPQNLSASRPQDRQFILSSKKLLLSDSGFYLCAWTTGIGNEQFFGPGTRLTVL.

This clonotype was counted between two and nine times. The chain uses TRBV20-1 and TRBJ1-1; 11 positions agree with TRBD1. The CDR3 is 18 residues long. CDR1 and CDR2 from the germline V gene are DFQATT and SNEGSKA (reference sequence). The V gene end was trimmed by 6 bases and the J gene end by 0 bases; junction bases not matched to a gene: 15. In DNA, the CDR3 is TGCAGTGCCCCCCGACGCTCCCGGACAGGGGGCTTGAACACTGAAGCTTTCTTT. Its protein product is CSAPRRSRTGGLNTEAFF.

This clonotype turned up a few times. The V and J genes are TRBV4-3 and TRBJ1-3, with D maybe TRBD1 (5 bases). Looked up from germline, CDR1 is LGHNA and CDR2 is YSLEER. V lost 2 bases and J 4 bases, leaving 9 bases between the germline ends. The CDR3 is 14 amino acids. The CDR3 nucleotides read TGCGCCAGCAGCCAACAGGGTTCCGGAAACACCATATATTTT. Translation: CASSQQGSGNTIYF.

The V call is TRBV20-1, the J call TRBJ2-1; D is perhaps TRBD2 (6 bases). Germline V gene lookup returns CDR1 DFQATT and CDR2 SNEGSKA (reference sequence). V was cut by 3 bases and J by 0 bases, with 12 bases left in between. This CDR3 has 15 amino acids. The CDR3 reads CSASRAGSSYNEQFF. CDR3 nucleotide sequence: TGCAGTGCTAGCAGGGCGGGAAGCTCCTACAATGAGCAGTTCTTC.

This clonotype showed up just a few times. The V gene is TRBV20-1, the J gene TRBJ2-7, with D unresolved. Per the germline V gene, CDR1 is DFQATT and CDR2 is SNEGSKA (reference sequence). The CDR3 sequence is 17 residues long. The V end was cut by 6 bases, the J end by 3 bases, with 27 bases between. The CDR3 DNA reads as TGCAGTGCAACCCCGACGGGCGCCGCTTTGGTTTTCTACGAGCAGTACTTC. It specifies CSATPTGAALVFYEQYF.

This clonotype was found a few times. The chain carries TRBV5-1 and TRBJ2-2; D uncertain. Germline V gene lookup returns CDR1 SGHRS and CDR2 YFSETQ. There are 14 residues in the CDR3. The V end lost 3 bases, the J end lost 1 base, and 7 bases lay between the germline ends. CDR3 residues: CASSSSWNTGELFF. CDR3 in DNA: TGCGCCAGCAGCTCCTCCTGGAACACCGGGGAGCTGTTTTTT.

The chain links TRBV20-1 to TRBJ1-6; the match to TRBD1 covers 8 bases. The length of the CDR3 is 16 residues. V shed 4 bases and J 0 bases; nucleotides not matched to a gene: 5. The germline V gene has CDR1 DFQATT and CDR2 SNEGSKA (reference sequence). CDR3 amino acids: CSAKDRASSYNSPLHF. CDR3 DNA sequence: TGCAGTGCTAAGGACAGGGCAAGCTCCTATAATTCACCCCTCCACTTT.

The chain employs TRBV20-1 and TRBJ2-7, with TRBD2 matching 11 bases. Germline-derived CDR1 and CDR2 are DFQATT and SNEGSKA (reference sequence). CDR3 length: 15 amino acids. J lost 3 bases, V lost 5 bases, and 9 bases had no gene match. CDR3 nucleotides: TGCAGTGCTTGCCCCCCTAGCGGGGGGCACTACGAGCAGTACTTC. As protein: CSACPPSGGHYEQYF.

This clonotype was counted only a few times. The chain carries TRBV20-1 and TRBJ2-1, with D perhaps matching TRBD1 (6 bases). This CDR3 has 12 residues. The germline gives CDR1 DFQATT, CDR2 SNEGSKA (reference sequence). The V end was cut by 4 bases, the J end by 8 bases, with 12 bases between. For the CDR3, the DNA is TGCAGTGCTACTACAGGGATCGATGAGCAGTTCTTC. Protein sequence: CSATTGIDEQFF.

This rearrangement joins TRBV7-2 to TRBJ1-3, with D maybe TRBD1 (5 bases). Trimming removed 2 bases from V and 0 bases from J, with 11 bases in between. This CDR3 is built from 16 residues. Looked up from germline, CDR1 is SGHTA and CDR2 is FQGNSA. DNA for the CDR3: TGTGCCAGCAGCTTAAGACAGCAAAGCTCTGGAAACACCATATATTTT. Translated, it gives CASSLRQQSSGNTIYF. The full variable domain, its missing parts supplied by reference TRBV7-2 and TRBJ1-3, is GAGVSQSPSNKVTEKGKDVELRCDPISGHTALYWYRQSLGQGLEFLIYFQGNSAPDKSGLPSDRFSAERTGGSVSTLTIQRTQQEDSAVYLCASSLRQQSSGNTIYFGEGSWLTVV.